One and the same sample provided the 5 T cell receptor beta chains below, sequenced in a study of blood T cell repertoires in COVID-19. TCRdb's copy holds only in-frame clones and misses some; the assay was immunoSEQ multiplex PCR. The sample includes approximately 31,000 clones, nearly 90% of them seen just once. Source material: peripheral blood. Receptors were obtained from a man at least 80 years old with acute or convalescent COVID-19.

The V gene is TRBV6-5, the J gene TRBJ1-5, with 8 bases identical to TRBD1. Trimming took 7 bases from V and 2 from J; bases not matched to a gene: 7. CDR1 and CDR2 (germline): MNHEY, SVGAGI. CDR3 length: 15 amino acids. CDR3 sequence: CASTNGQGGNQPQHF. The CDR3 bases are TGTGCCAGCACAAACGGACAGGGAGGCAATCAGCCCCAGCATTTT.

This chain links TRBV7-8 with TRBJ2-7, with 8 positions matching TRBD1. After removal of 4 bases from V and 12 bases from J, the junction contained 8 bases not matched to a gene. The V gene's germline CDR1 is SGHVS and CDR2 FQNEAQ. The CDR3 extends over 12 amino acids. This CDR3 is CASSSGTGRPYF. The CDR3 region has the DNA TGTGCCAGCAGCTCCGGGACAGGAAGGCCGTACTTC.

Only a few counts were recorded for this clone. The chain carries TRBV28 and TRBJ1-5, with 12 bases identical to TRBD1. With 7 bases clipped from V and 6 bases from J, the junction kept 10 bases outside the gene matches. Germline-derived CDR1 and CDR2 are MDHEN and SYDVKM. This CDR3 contains 16 residues. The DNA of the CDR3 is TGTGCCAGCACCGTAACCGGGACAGGGGGCTTTCAGCCCCAGCATTTT. Its translation is CASTVTGTGGFQPQHF.

V usage is TRBV19 and J usage is TRBJ2-1; TRBD1 matches 11 bases. Germline values: CDR1 LNHDA, CDR2 SQIVND (reference sequence). J gave up 6 bases and V 5 bases, and 15 bases lay outside the gene matches. The CDR3 extends over 18 amino acids. The CDR3: CASSPRVGQGARGNEQFF. CDR3 in DNA: TGTGCCAGTAGTCCTCGGGTCGGACAGGGGGCGCGAGGCAATGAGCAGTTCTTC. The full variable domain, with the rest looked up from reference TRBV19 and TRBJ2-1, is DGGITQSPKYLFRKEGQNVTLSCEQNLNHDAMYWYRQDPGQGLRLIYYSQIVNDFQKGDIAEGYSVSREKKESFPLTVTSAQKNPTAFYLCASSPRVGQGARGNEQFFGPGTRLTVL.

This clone was observed a single time. This sequence joins TRBV30 and TRBJ1-1; D gene ambiguous. This CDR3 is 13 amino acids long. Germline loops: CDR1 GTSNPN, CDR2 SVGIG (reference sequence). CDR3 coding DNA: TGTGCGGTTAAGATCCTATCGAACACTGAAGCTTTCTTT. Amino acid sequence: CAVKILSNTEAFF.